This T cell receptor beta chain was identified during a study of shared clonotypes between healthy human individuals. For every subset, genomic DNA was evenly distributed across several immunoSEQ plates. TCRdb's copy holds only in-frame clones and misses some; the assay was immunoSEQ multiplex PCR. The repertoire holds about 2 million clones, with roughly 94% as singletons. Donors comprised only Caucasian adults living in Nashville, Tennessee. Memory CD4+ cells were the fraction left after CD45RA+ naive selection. With 3 bases clipped from V and 7 bases from J, the junction kept 15 bases outside the gene matches. The CDR3 covers 16 residues. Germline lookup yields CDR1 WNHNN and CDR2 SYGVQD (reference sequence).

The chain has TRBV10-1 and TRBJ2-7, with 7 nucleotides matching TRBD2. Material: naive CD4+ T cells sorted from blood. Subset in this sample: CD45RA+ positively selected. The receptor was isolated from a man aged 18 to 30 in good health. The CDR3: CASSDHDEGGPGEQYF. The CDR3 DNA reads TGCGCCAGCAGTGACCACGACGAGGGAGGGCCGGGTGAGCAGTACTTC.